Presented here are 2 T cell receptor beta chains from one specimen sequenced in a study of shared clonotypes between healthy human individuals (dated by TCRdb to about 2020). Library method: the immunoSEQ multiplex PCR assay. The clones in this table, taken by TCRdb from immuneACCESS, are in-frame only. Not every clone is retained; where verified, under half of the shortfall comes from an unresolved V gene, and the cause of the rest is unknown. The table for this sample lists about 1.1 million clones; 70% to 80% of them were counted only once. 0.89% of the sample lies in the top ten. Sequenced input: memory CD4+ T cells from PBMCs. The cell subset or site tag for this specimen amounts to: CD45RA-negative fraction. These receptors originate from a man aged 18 to 29 in good health. Some clones in this sample may be carry-over from other donors' samples.

The chain employs TRBV7-3 and TRBJ2-1; tentatively, D is TRBD2 (5 bases). The V end lost 2 bases, the J end lost 0 bases, and 14 bases lay between the germline ends. The CDR3 covers 17 residues. Germline CDR1 SGHTA, CDR2 FQGTGA. DNA of the CDR3: TGTGCCAGCAGCTTATTTGGAAGCGGAAGCTCCTACAATGAGCAGTTCTTC. Translation: CASSLFGSGSSYNEQFF.

This chain joins TRBV28 and TRBJ2-1; the D is unclear. V shed 5 bases and J shed 0 bases, with 23 bases lying between them. The CDR3 contains 19 residues. Germline values: CDR1 MDHEN, CDR2 SYDVKM. For the CDR3, the DNA is TGTGCCAGCAGTCCCCTGGGCACTACAGCCCAAAGCTCCTACAATGAGCAGTTCTTC. Its translation is CASSPLGTTAQSSYNEQFF.